The source of this T cell receptor (beta chain) is a study of regulatory T cells in long-lasting Graves disease. Time point noted: newly diagnosed GD, antithyroid drugs for less than 3 months. Following extraction of RNA from PBMCs, that RNA was used to make the TCR library. The V gene's germline CDR1 is GTSNPN and CDR2 SVGIG (reference sequence). V was trimmed by 3 bases and J by 5 bases, leaving 12 bases between them. The CDR3 has 13 amino acids. This clonotype was detected ten times or more. To make TCR beta libraries, researchers used iRepertoire HTBI primers and Arm-PCR of CDR3 regions. TCRdb called the multiplex PCR reads again in MiXCR, with one record for every CDR3 protein. This sample has some 560,000 distinct CDR3 sequences, with approximately 16% found just once. This same sample was also taken into another study, of T cells in Graves' hyperthyroidism and ophthalmopathy.

The receptor was derived from a middle-aged woman with Graves disease. Source: peripheral blood mononuclear cells (PBMCs), taken at new diagnosis, from a patient treated with antithyroid drugs. The chain joins TRBV30 to TRBJ2-3; no firm D call. The CDR3 nucleotides are TGTGCCTGGAGGAAGGGATTTAAAGATACGCAGTATTTT. As protein: CAWRKGFKDTQYF.